This T cell receptor (beta chain) was sequenced for a study of blood T cell repertoires in COVID-19. Overall study context: Donors in the United States, Italy and Spain gave samples during acute or convalescent COVID-19.

The CDR3 loop spans 14 amino acids. V was cut by 4 bases and J by 1 base, with 9 bases left in between. The germline CDR1 and CDR2 sequences are SGHRS and YFSETQ. Clones were sequenced by immunoSEQ multiplex PCR, and TCRdb holds only the in-frame ones, with some missing. The data show hundreds of thousands of clones, around four fifths seen once. The receptor comes from a woman aged 45-60 years with active or convalescent COVID-19. The rearrangement links TRBV5-1 to TRBJ1-3, with a weak D call TRBD1 (5 bases). Sequencing was done on a sample of peripheral blood. CDR3 DNA sequence: TGCGCCAGCAGCACAGACAGTTCTGGAAACACCATATATTTT. This encodes CASSTDSSGNTIYF.